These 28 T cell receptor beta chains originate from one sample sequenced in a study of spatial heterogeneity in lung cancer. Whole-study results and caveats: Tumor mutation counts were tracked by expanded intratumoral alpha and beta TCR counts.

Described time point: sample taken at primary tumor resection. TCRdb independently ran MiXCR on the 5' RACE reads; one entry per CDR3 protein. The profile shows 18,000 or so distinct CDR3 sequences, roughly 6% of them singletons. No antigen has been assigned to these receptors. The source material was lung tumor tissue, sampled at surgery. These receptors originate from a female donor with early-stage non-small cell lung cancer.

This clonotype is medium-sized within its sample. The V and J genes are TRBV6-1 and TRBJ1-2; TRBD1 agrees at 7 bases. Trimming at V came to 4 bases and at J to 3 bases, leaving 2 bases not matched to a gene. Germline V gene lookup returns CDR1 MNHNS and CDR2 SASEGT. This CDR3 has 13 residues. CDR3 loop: CASSVDRDYGYTF. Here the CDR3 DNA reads TGTGCCAGCAGTGTTGACAGGGACTATGGCTACACCTTC.

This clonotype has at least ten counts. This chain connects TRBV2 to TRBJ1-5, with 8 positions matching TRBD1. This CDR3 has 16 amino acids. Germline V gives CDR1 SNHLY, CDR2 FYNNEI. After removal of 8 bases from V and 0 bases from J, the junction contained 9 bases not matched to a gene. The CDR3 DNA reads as TGTGCCAGCGGGGGACAGGTTGAATATAGCAATCAGCCCCAGCATTTT. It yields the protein CASGGQVEYSNQPQHF.

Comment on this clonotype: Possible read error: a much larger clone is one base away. CDR3 DNA sequence: TGTGCCAGCAGTTTCGGGGCGGGAGAGGCAAATGAGAAGTTCTTC. It specifies CASSFGAGEANEKFF. This chain joins TRBV28 and TRBJ2-1; 7 nucleotides agree with TRBD2. The germline CDR1 and CDR2 sequences are MDHEN and SYDVKM. The CDR3 extends over 15 amino acids.

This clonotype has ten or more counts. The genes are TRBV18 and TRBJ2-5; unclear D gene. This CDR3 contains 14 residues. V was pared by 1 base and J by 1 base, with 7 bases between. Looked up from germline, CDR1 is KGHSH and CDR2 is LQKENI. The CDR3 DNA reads TGTGCCAGCTCACCACTAACTGCCCAAGAGACCCAGTACTTC. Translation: CASSPLTAQETQYF.

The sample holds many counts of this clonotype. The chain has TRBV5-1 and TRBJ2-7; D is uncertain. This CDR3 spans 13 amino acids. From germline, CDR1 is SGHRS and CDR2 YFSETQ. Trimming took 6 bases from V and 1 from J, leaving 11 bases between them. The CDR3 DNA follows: TGCGCCAGCAACACAGAAAATTCCTACGAGCAGTACTTC. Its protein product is CASNTENSYEQYF.

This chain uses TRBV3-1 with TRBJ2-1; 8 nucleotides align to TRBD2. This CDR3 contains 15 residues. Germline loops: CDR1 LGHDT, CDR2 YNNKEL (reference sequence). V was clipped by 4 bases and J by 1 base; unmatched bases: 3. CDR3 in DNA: TGTGCCAGCAGCCCGGGACTAGAATCCTACAATGAGCAGTTCTTC. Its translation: CASSPGLESYNEQFF.

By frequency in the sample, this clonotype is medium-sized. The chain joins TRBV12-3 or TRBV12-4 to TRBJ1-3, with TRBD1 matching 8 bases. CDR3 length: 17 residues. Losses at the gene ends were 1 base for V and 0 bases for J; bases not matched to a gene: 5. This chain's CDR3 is CASSLDTGTGSGNTIYF. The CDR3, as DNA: TGTGCCAGCAGTTTAGATACCGGGACAGGCTCTGGAAACACCATATATTTT.

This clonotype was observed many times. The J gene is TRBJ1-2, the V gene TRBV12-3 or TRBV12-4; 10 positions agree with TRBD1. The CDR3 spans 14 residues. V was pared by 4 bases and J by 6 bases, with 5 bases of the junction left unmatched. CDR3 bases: TGTGCCAGCAGTTCGGCGGACAGGGGGGATGGCTACACCTTC. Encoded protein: CASSSADRGDGYTF.

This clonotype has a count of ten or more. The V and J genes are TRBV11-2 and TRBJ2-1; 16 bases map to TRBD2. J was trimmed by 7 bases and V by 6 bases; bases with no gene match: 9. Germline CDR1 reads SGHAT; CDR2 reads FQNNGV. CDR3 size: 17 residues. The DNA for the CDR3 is TGTGCCAGCAGTCCGGGACTAGCGGGAGGGCCGGGGAATGAGCAGTTCTTC. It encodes CASSPGLAGGPGNEQFF.

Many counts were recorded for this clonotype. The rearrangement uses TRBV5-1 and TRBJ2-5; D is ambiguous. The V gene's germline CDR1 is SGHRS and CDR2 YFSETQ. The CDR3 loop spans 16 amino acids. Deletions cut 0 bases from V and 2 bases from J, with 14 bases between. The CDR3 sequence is CASSLGGLGVQETQYF. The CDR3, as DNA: TGCGCCAGCAGCTTGGGGGGTTTAGGAGTTCAAGAGACCCAGTACTTC.

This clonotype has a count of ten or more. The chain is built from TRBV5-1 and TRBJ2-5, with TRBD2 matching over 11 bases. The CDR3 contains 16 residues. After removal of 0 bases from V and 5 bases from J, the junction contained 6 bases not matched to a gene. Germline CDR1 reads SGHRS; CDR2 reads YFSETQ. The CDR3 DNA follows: TGCGCCAGCAGCTTGGTGGCTAGCGGGAGGTTGGAGACCCAGTACTTC. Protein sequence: CASSLVASGRLETQYF. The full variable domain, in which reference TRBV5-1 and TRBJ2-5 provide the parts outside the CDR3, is KAGVTQTPRYLIKTRGQQVTLSCSPISGHRSVSWYQQTPGQGLQFLFEYFSETQRNKGNFPGRFSGRQFSNSRSEMNVSTLELGDSALYLCASSLVASGRLETQYFGPGTRLLVL.

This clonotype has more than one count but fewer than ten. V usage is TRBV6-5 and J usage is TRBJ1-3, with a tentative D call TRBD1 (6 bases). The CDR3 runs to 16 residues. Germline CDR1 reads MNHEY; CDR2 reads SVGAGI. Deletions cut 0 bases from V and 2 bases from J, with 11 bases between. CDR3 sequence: CASSYSMAGAGNTIYF. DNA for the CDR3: TGTGCCAGCAGTTACTCGATGGCAGGGGCTGGAAACACCATATATTTT.

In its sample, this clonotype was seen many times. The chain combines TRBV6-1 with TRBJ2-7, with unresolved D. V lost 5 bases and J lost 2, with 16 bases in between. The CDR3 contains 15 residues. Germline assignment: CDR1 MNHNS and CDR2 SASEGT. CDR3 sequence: CASSQQPRLTYEQYF. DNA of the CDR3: TGTGCCAGCAGTCAGCAACCCCGACTTACCTACGAGCAGTACTTC.

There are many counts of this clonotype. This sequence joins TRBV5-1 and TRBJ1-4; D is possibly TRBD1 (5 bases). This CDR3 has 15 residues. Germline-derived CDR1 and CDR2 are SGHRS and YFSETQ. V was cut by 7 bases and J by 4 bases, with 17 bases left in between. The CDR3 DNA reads TGCGCCAGCCGGTCCCGGGCAGGGAGTAATGAAAAACTGTTTTTT. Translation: CASRSRAGSNEKLFF.

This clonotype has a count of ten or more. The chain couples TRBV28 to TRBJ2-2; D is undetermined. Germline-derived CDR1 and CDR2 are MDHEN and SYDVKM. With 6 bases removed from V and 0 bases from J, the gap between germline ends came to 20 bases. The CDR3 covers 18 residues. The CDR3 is CASSPPDGRAPNTGELFF. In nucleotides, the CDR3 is TGTGCCAGCAGCCCTCCCGACGGACGGGCCCCGAACACCGGGGAGCTGTTTTTT.

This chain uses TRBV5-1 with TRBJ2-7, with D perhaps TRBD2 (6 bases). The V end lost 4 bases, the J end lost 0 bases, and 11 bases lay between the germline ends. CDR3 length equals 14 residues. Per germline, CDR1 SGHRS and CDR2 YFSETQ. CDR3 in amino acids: CASSTEGNSYEQYF. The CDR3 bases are TGCGCCAGCAGCACGGAGGGGAACTCCTACGAGCAGTACTTC. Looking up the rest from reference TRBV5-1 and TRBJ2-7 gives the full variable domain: KAGVTQTPRYLIKTRGQQVTLSCSPISGHRSVSWYQQTPGQGLQFLFEYFSETQRNKGNFPGRFSGRQFSNSRSEMNVSTLELGDSALYLCASSTEGNSYEQYFGPGTRLTVT.

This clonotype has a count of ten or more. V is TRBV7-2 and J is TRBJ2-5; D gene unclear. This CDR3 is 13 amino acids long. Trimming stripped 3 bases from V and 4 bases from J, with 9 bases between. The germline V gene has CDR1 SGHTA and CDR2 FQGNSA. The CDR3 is CASSFNPGETQYF. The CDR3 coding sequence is TGTGCCAGCAGCTTCAACCCGGGAGAGACCCAGTACTTC.

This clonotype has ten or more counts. CDR3 protein: CATSRDRLGYSNQPQHF. The CDR3 DNA reads as TGTGCCACCAGCAGAGATCGCTTGGGGTATAGCAATCAGCCCCAGCATTTT. The V call is TRBV15, the J call TRBJ1-5; D call uncertain. The CDR3 covers 17 residues. Germline CDR1 reads LNHNV; CDR2 reads YYDKDF (reference sequence). The V end was cut by 0 bases, the J end by 0 bases, with 12 bases between.

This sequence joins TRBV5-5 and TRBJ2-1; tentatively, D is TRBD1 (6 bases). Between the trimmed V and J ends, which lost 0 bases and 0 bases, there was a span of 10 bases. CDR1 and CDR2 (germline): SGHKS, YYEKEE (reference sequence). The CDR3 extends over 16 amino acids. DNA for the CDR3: TGTGCCAGCAGCTTGGGAGGCAGGGGCTCCTACAATGAGCAGTTCTTC. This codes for CASSLGGRGSYNEQFF.

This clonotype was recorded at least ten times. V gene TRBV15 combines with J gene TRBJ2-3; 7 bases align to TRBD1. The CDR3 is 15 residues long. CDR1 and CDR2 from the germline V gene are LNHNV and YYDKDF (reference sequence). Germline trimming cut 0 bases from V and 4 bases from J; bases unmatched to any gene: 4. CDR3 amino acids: CATSRDRQGADTQYF. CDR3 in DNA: TGTGCCACCAGCAGAGATCGTCAGGGGGCAGATACGCAGTATTTT.

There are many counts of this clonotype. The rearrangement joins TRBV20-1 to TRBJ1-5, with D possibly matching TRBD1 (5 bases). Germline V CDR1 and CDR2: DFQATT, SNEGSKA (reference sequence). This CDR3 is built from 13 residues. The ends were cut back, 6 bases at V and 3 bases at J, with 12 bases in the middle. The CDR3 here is CSANRDPNQPQHF. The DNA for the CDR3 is TGCAGTGCAAACCGGGACCCCAATCAGCCCCAGCATTTT.

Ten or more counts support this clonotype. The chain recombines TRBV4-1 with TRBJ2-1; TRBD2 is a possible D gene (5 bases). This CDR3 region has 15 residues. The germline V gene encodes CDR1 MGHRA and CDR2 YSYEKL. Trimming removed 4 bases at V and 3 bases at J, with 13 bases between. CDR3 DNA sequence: TGCGCCAGCAGCCCTTCCCAGCGGAGCTACAATGAGCAGTTCTTC. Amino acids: CASSPSQRSYNEQFF.

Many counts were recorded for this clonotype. The CDR3 loop reads CASSPGGLAASTDTQYF. In DNA form, the CDR3 reads TGTGCCAGCAGCCCCGGGGGACTAGCGGCAAGCACAGATACGCAGTATTTT. The rearrangement uses TRBV7-9 and TRBJ2-3, with 11 bases matching TRBD2. The CDR3 spans 17 residues. Germline loops: CDR1 SEHNR, CDR2 FQNEAQ (reference sequence). V lost 5 bases to trimming and J lost 0 bases; unmatched junction nucleotides: 7.

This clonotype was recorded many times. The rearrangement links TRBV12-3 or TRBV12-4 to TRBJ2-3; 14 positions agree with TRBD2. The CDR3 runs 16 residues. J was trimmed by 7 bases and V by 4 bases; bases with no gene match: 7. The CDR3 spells CASSSGTSGSINTQYF. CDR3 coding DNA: TGTGCCAGCAGTTCCGGGACTAGCGGGAGTATAAATACGCAGTATTTT.

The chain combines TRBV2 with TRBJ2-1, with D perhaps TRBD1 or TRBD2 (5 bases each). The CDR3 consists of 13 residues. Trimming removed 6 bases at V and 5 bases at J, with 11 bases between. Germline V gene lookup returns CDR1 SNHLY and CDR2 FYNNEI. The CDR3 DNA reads TGTGCCAGCAGCCGGGACCGAGACAATGAGCAGTTCTTC. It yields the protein CASSRDRDNEQFF.

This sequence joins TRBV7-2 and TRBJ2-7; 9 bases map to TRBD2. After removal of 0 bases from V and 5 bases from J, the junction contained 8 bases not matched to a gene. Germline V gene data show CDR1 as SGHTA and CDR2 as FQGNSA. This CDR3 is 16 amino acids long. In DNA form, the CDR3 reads TGTGCCAGCAGCTTAGCTATTAGCGGGAGAATCGACGAGCAGTACTTC. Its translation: CASSLAISGRIDEQYF.

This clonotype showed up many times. This CDR3 is CASSPGTSGRYDEQFF. In DNA, the CDR3 is TGCGCCAGCAGCCCAGGGACTAGCGGGAGGTATGATGAGCAGTTCTTC. This chain links TRBV5-1 with TRBJ2-1; 15 bases align to TRBD2. V lost 4 bases, J lost 8 bases, and 7 bases stayed unmatched. The germline V gene has CDR1 SGHRS and CDR2 YFSETQ. This CDR3 has 16 residues.

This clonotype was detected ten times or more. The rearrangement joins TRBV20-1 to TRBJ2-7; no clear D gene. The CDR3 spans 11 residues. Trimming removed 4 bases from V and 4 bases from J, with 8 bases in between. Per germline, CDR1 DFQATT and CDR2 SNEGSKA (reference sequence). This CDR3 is CSATTYYEQYF. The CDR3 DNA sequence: TGCAGTGCTACTACGTATTACGAGCAGTACTTC.